The clone carrying this T cell receptor beta chain was observed many times. Its cognate antigen is unknown. Previously described methods and listed TCR primers were used for bulk TCR libraries. Each CDR3 protein gets one entry after TCRdb re-called the PCR reads with MiXCR. The data hold 45,000 to 60,000 distinct CDR3 sequences, with around 33% observed a single time. The data stem from a study of molecular identifiers for immune sequencing clone quantification. Study at large: Four of five splits of RNA from about 20,000 or 100,000 naive CD8 cells were sequenced in replicates.

Trimming at V came to 1 base and at J to 7 bases, leaving 3 bases not matched to a gene. Germline V gives CDR1 SGHTA, CDR2 FQGNSA. CDR3 length equals 14 residues. Findings and limits, study-wide: Effector cells kept over 98% of their molecules in clones above 20 RNA copies, while naive cells kept under 1% there. Spiked Jurkat TCR RNA equivalent to one cell reportedly surfaced among about 1 million naive cells.

The sample was naive CD8+ T cells from blood, with Jurkat cell RNA spiked in. Subset meaning: FACS-sorted CD8+CD4-CCR7+CD45RA+ naive T cells. The source is a human donor in good health. Some libraries in this study had Jurkat cell RNA spiked in. This sequence joins TRBV7-2 and TRBJ2-1, with 8 positions matching TRBD2. The CDR3, as DNA: TGTGCCAGCAGCTTAGGTCGGGGGGGGAATGAGCAGTTCTTC. Residues: CASSLGRGGNEQFF.